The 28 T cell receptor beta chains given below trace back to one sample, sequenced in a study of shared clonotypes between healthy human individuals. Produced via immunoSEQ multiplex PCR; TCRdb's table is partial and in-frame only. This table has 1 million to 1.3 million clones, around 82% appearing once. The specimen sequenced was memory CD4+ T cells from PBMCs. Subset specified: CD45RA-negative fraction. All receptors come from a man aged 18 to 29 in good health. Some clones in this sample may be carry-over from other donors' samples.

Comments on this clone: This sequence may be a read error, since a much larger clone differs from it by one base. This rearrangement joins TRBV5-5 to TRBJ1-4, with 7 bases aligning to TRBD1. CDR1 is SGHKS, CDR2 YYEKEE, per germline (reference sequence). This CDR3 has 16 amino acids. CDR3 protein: CASRLGQITTNEKLFF. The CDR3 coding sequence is TGTGCCAGCAGGTTGGGACAGATTACAACTAATGAAAAACTGTTTTTT.

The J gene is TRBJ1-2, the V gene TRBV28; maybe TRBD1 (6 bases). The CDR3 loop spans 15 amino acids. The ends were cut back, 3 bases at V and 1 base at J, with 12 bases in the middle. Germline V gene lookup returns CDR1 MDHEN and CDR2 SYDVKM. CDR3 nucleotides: TGTGCCAGCAGTTTGCGGAACAGGGTTAACTATGGCTACACCTTC. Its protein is CASSLRNRVNYGYTF.

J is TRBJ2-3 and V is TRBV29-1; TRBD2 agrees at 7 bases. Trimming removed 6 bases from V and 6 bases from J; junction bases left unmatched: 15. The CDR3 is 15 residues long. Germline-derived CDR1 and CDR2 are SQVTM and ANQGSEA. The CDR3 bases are TGCAGCGTGAGGCGCGGGAGCTACATTGGGGATACGCAGTATTTT. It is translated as CSVRRGSYIGDTQYF.

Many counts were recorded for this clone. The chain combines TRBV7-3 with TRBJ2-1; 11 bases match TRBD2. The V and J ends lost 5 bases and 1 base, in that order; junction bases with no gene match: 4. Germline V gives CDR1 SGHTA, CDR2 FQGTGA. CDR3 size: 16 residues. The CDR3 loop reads CASSLLAGGSYNEQFF. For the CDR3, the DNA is TGTGCCAGCAGCCTCTTAGCGGGAGGGTCCTACAATGAGCAGTTCTTC. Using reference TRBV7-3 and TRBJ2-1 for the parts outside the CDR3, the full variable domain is GAGVSQTPSNKVTEKGKYVELRCDPISGHTALYWYRQSLGQGPEFLIYFQGTGAADDSGLPNDRFFAVRPEGSVSTLKIQRTERGDSAVYLCASSLLAGGSYNEQFFGPGTRLTVL.

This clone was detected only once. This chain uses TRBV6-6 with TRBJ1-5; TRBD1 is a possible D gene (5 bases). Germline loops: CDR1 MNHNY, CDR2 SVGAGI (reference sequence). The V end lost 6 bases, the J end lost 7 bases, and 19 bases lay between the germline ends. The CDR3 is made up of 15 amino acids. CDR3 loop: CASSNGVRVGQPQHF. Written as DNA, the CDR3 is TGTGCCAGCAGCAACGGGGTCAGGGTGGGCCAGCCCCAGCATTTT.

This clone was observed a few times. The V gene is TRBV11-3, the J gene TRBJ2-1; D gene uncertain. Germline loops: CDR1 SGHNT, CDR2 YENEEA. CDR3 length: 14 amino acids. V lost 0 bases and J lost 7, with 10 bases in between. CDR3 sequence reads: CASSLDGVMNEQFF. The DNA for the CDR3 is TGTGCCAGCAGCTTAGATGGGGTTATGAATGAGCAGTTCTTC.

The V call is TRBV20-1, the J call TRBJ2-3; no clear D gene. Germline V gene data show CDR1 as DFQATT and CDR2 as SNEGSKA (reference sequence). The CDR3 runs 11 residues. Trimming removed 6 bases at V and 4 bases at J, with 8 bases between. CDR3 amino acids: CSAYLSDTQYF. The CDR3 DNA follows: TGCAGTGCGTACCTTTCAGATACGCAGTATTTT.

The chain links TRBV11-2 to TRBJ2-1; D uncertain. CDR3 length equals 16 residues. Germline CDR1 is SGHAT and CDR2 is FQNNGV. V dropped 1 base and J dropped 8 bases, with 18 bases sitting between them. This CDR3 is CASSLGGVEPEDEQFF. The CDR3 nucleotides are TGTGCCAGCAGCTTAGGTGGGGTTGAACCGGAAGATGAGCAGTTCTTC.

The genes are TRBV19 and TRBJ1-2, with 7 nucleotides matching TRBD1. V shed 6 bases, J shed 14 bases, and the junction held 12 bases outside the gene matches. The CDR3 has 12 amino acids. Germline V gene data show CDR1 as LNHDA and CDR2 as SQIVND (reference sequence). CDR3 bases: TGTGCCAGTAGCCCAGCTGACAGGGATGAAACCTTC. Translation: CASSPADRDETF.

CDR3 amino acids: CASSFGGGPKNIQYF. The DNA for the CDR3 is TGTGCCAGCAGCTTCGGTGGAGGGCCCAAAAACATTCAGTACTTC. V usage is TRBV5-6 and J usage is TRBJ2-4; tentatively, D is TRBD2 (6 bases). Germline lookup yields CDR1 SGHDT and CDR2 YYEEEE. With 2 bases removed from V and 2 bases from J, the gap between germline ends came to 11 bases. This CDR3 region has 15 residues.

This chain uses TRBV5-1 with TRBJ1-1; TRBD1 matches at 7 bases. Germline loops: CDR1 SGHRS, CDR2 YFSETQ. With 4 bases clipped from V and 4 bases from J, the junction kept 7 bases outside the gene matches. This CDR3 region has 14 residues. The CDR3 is CASSQGQFSTEAFF. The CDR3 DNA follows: TGCGCCAGCAGCCAGGGACAGTTCAGCACTGAAGCTTTCTTT. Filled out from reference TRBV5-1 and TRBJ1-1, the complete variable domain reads KAGVTQTPRYLIKTRGQQVTLSCSPISGHRSVSWYQQTPGQGLQFLFEYFSETQRNKGNFPGRFSGRQFSNSRSEMNVSTLELGDSALYLCASSQGQFSTEAFFGQGTRLTVV.

The chain's CDR3 is CSADSSTAGKLFF. CDR3 DNA sequence: TGCAGCGCTGACAGTAGCACTGCGGGAAAACTGTTTTTT. The chain is built from TRBV29-1 and TRBJ1-4, with D possibly matching TRBD1 (5 bases). The CDR3 contains 13 residues. V was clipped by 7 bases and J by 10 bases, with 19 bases between them. The germline V gene has CDR1 SQVTM and CDR2 ANQGSEA.

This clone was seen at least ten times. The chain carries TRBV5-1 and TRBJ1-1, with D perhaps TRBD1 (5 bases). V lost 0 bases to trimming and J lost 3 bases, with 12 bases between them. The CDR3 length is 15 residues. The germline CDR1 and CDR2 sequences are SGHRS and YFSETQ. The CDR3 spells CASSLVLPGYTEAFF. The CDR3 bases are TGCGCCAGCAGCTTGGTTCTTCCAGGGTACACTGAAGCTTTCTTT. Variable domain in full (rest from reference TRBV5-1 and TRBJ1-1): KAGVTQTPRYLIKTRGQQVTLSCSPISGHRSVSWYQQTPGQGLQFLFEYFSETQRNKGNFPGRFSGRQFSNSRSEMNVSTLELGDSALYLCASSLVLPGYTEAFFGQGTRLTVV.

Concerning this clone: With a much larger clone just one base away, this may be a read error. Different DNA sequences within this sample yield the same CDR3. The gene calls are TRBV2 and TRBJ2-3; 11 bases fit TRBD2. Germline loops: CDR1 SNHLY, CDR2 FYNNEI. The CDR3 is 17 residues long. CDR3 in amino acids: CASSLYGVAGGPDTQYF. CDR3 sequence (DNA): TGTGCCAGCAGCTTATATGGGGTAGCGGGAGGGCCGGATACGCAGTATTTC. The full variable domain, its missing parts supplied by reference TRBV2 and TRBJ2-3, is EPEVTQTPSHQVTQMGQEVILRCVPISNHLYFYWYRQILGQKVEFLVSFYNNEISEKSEIFDDQFSVERPDGSNFTLKIRSTKLEDSAMYFCASSLYGVAGGPDTQYFGPGTRLTVL.

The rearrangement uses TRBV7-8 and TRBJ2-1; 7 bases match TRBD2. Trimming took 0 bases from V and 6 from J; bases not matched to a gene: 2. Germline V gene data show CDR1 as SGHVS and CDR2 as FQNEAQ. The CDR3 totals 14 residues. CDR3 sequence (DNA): TGTGCCAGCAGCTTAGCAGCGGGAAGCAATGAGCAGTTCTTC. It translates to CASSLAAGSNEQFF.

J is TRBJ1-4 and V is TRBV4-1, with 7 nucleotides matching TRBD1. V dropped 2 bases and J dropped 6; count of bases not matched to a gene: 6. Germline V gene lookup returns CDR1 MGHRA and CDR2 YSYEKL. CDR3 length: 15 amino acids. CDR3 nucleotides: TGCGCCAGCAGCCAAACACAGGGGATTCATGAAAAACTGTTTTTT. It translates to CASSQTQGIHEKLFF.

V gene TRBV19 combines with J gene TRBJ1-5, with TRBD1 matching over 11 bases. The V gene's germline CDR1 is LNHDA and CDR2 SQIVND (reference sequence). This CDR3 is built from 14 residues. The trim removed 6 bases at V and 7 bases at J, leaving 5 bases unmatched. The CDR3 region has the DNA TGTGCCAGTAGATGGGACAGGGGGGAGCAGCCCCAGCATTTT. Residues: CASRWDRGEQPQHF.

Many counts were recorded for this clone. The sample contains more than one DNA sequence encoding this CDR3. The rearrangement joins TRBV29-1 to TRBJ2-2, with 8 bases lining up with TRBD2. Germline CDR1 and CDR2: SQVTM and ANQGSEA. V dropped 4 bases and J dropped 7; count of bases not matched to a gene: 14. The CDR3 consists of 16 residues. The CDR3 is CSVVGGPAGASGELFF. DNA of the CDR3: TGCAGCGTTGTAGGTGGTCCAGCGGGAGCTAGCGGGGAGCTGTTTTTT.

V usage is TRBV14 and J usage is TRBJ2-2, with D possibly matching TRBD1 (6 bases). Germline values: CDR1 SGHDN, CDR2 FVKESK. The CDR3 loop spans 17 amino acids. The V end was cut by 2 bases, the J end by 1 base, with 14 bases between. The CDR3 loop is CASSQLGQLLNTGELFF. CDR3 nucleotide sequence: TGTGCCAGCAGCCAACTTGGACAGCTACTGAACACCGGGGAGCTGTTTTTT. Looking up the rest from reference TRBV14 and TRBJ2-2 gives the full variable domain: EAGVTQFPSHSVIEKGQTVTLRCDPISGHDNLYWYRRVMGKEIKFLLHFVKESKQDESGMPNNRFLAERTGGTYSTLKVQPAELEDSGVYFCASSQLGQLLNTGELFFGEGSRLTVL.

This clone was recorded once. The CDR3 loop is CASSLGGDVSGNTIYF. The DNA for the CDR3 is TGTGCCAGCAGCTTGGGAGGGGACGTCTCTGGAAACACCATATATTTT. J is TRBJ1-3 and V is TRBV5-6; a possible D gene is TRBD1 (5 bases). V lost 0 bases and J lost 0, with 10 bases in between. Germline V gives CDR1 SGHDT, CDR2 YYEEEE. This CDR3 has 16 amino acids. The complete variable domain, with remaining parts taken from reference TRBV5-6 and TRBJ1-3, reads DAGVTQSPTHLIKTRGQQVTLRCSPKSGHDTVSWYQQALGQGPQFIFQYYEEEERQRGNFPDRFSGHQFPNYSSELNVNALLLGDSALYLCASSLGGDVSGNTIYFGEGSWLTVV.

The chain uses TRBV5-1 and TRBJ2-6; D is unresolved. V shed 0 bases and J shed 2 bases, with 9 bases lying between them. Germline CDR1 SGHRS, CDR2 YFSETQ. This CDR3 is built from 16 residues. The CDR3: CASSLVAATGANVLTF. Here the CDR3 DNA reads TGCGCCAGCAGCTTGGTGGCAGCAACTGGGGCCAACGTCCTGACTTTC. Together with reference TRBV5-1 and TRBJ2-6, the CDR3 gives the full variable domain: KAGVTQTPRYLIKTRGQQVTLSCSPISGHRSVSWYQQTPGQGLQFLFEYFSETQRNKGNFPGRFSGRQFSNSRSEMNVSTLELGDSALYLCASSLVAATGANVLTFGAGSRLTVL.

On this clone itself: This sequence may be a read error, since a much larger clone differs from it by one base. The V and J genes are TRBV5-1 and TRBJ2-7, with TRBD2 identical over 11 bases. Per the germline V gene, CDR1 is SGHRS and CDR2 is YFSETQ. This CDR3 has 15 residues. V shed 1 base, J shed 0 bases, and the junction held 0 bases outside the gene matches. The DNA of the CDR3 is TGCGCCAGCAGCTTGACTAGCGGGGGCTCCTACGAGCAGTACTTC. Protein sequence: CASSLTSGGSYEQYF.

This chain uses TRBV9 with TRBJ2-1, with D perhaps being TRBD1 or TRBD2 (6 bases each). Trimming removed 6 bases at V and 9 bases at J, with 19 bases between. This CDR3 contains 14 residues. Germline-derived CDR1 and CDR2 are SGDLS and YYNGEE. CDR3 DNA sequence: TGTGCCAGCAACTACGAAGGGGGGTATGCTGAGCAGTTCTTC. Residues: CASNYEGGYAEQFF. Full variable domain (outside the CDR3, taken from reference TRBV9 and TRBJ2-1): DSGVTQTPKHLITATGQRVTLRCSPRSGDLSVYWYQQSLDQGLQFLIQYYNGEERAKGNILERFSAQQFPDLHSELNLSSLELGDSALYFCASNYEGGYAEQFFGPGTRLTVL.

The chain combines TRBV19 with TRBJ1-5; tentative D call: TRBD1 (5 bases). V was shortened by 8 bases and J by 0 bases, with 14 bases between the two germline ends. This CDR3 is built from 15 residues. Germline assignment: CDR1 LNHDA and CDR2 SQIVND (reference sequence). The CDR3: CASHWGRYSNQPQHF. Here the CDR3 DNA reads TGTGCCAGTCATTGGGGGAGATATAGCAATCAGCCCCAGCATTTT.

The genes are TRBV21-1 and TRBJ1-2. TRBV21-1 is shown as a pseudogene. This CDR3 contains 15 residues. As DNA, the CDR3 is TGTGCCAGCAGCTATAAAGGTAGGGAGGTCTATGGCTACACCTTC. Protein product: CASSYKGREVYGYTF.

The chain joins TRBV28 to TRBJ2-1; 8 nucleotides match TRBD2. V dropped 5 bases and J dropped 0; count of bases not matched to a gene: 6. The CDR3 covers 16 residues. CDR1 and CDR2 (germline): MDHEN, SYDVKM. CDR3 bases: TGTGCCAGCAGTGAACTAGCGGCCGTCTCCTACAATGAGCAGTTCTTC. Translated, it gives CASSELAAVSYNEQFF.

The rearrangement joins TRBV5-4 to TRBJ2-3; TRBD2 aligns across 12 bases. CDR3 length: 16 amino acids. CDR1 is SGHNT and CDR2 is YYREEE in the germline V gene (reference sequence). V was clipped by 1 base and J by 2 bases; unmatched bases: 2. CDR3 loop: CASSLRLAGVTDTQYF. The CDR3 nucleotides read TGTGCCAGCAGCTTGAGACTAGCGGGAGTCACAGATACGCAGTATTTT.

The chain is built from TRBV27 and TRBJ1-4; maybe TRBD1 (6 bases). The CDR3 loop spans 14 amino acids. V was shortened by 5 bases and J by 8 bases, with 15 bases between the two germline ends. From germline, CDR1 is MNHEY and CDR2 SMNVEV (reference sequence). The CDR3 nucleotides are TGTGCCAGCAGTCCTGGCAGGGGCCTCGAAAAACTGTTTTTT. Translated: CASSPGRGLEKLFF.